The clone carrying this T cell receptor (beta chain) was recorded a few times. As yet, its antigen is unknown. The patients chosen for sequencing had shown expansion of CD8+CD57+ cells (detected by flow cytometry). By the time of blood sampling, patients had still received no therapy. With 5 bases removed from V and 3 bases from J, the gap between germline ends came to 10 bases. Germline assignment: CDR1 MNHNY and CDR2 SVGAGI (reference sequence). This CDR3 comprises 13 residues. The data are from a study of CD8+CD57+ T cells in acquired aplastic anemia. Findings and caveats of the study: A set of 25 to 30 CD8+ CDR3 sequences was shared between patients and controls, and these sequences appeared highly expressed in patients.

Both TCR beta VDJ combination and CDR3 sequence profiling were carried out. Genomic DNA was the template for this profiling. Using its own MiXCR run on the reads, TCRdb lists one record per CDR3 protein. The table lists 170,000 or so distinct CDR3 sequences, roughly three fifths of them singletons. This receptor was identified in a human donor with aplastic anemia. The sequenced sample consisted of sorted CD4+, CD8+, or CD8+CD57+ T cells (not recorded which) from PBMCs. This chain links TRBV6-6 with TRBJ1-2; tentative D call: TRBD1 (5 bases). The CDR3 is CASSEQAHYGYTF. As DNA, the CDR3 is TGTGCCAGCAGTGAACAGGCCCACTATGGCTACACCTTC.